This record looks at one T cell receptor (beta chain) sequence and its context. This record belongs to a study of blood T cell repertoires in COVID-19. Study background: The samples span acute and convalescent COVID-19 from the United States, Italy and Spain. The cDNA or gDNA used as material had been derived from T cells, B-cell-depleted T cells, or PBMCs.

Original methodology: Estimated nucleated cell counts came from reference gene primer amplification. Libraries were prepared by immunoSEQ multiplex PCR; TCRdb keeps only in-frame clonotypes and omits some of them. From that table come the V and J calls and clone size; the DNA was used to work out D and trimming. The sample lists over 350,000 clones, 86% occurring once. Germline CDR1 SGHRS, CDR2 YFSETQ. The CDR3 sequence is 15 residues long. V lost 5 bases to trimming and J lost 2 bases, with 13 bases between them. The sample consisted of peripheral blood. The TCR originated in a woman aged 25 to 45 with active or convalescent COVID-19. The chain recombines TRBV5-1 with TRBJ2-2; tentatively, D is TRBD1 (6 bases). In nucleotides, the CDR3 is TGCGCCAGCAGTCCCGGGACACAAAACACCGGGGAGCTGTTTTTT. Protein: CASSPGTQNTGELFF.